Sequencing of this T cell receptor beta chain was carried out in a study of T-cell reconstitution after alpha-beta-depleted transplantation in children. Study results and caveats: Recipient T cells and thymic progenitors that survived were the source of the high TCRbeta diversity seen at day 60 in some patients. T-cell numbers and diversity one year post-transplant derived largely from freshly generated T cells. In patients about two months after transplant, alpha-beta T cells reportedly arose from several hundred expanded graft clones.

The germline V gene has CDR1 SGHVS and CDR2 FNYEAQ. The CDR3 has 19 residues. V was clipped by 5 bases and J by 5 bases; unmatched bases: 17. This clonotype was observed a handful of times. Its antigen remains unidentified. This sample's TCRbeta library carried unique molecular identifier barcodes. TCRdb recomputed calls from the PCR reads with MiXCR, one row per CDR3 protein. The sample holds hundreds of thousands of distinct CDR3 sequences, 16% seen once. Sequenced here: PBMCs, mostly from graft donor cells, sampled 360 days after TCRalphabeta/CD19-depleted stem cell transplant. The chain uses TRBV7-6 and TRBJ2-5; 13 bases match TRBD2. The TCR comes from a male patient younger than 18 who had a stem cell transplant for acute lymphoblastic leukemia, so the T cells may come from the graft donor. CDR3 coding DNA: TGTGCCAGCAGCCTAATCCCGGGACTAGCGGGACTCCCGGAGGAGACCCAGTACTTC. Its translation: CASSLIPGLAGLPEETQYF.